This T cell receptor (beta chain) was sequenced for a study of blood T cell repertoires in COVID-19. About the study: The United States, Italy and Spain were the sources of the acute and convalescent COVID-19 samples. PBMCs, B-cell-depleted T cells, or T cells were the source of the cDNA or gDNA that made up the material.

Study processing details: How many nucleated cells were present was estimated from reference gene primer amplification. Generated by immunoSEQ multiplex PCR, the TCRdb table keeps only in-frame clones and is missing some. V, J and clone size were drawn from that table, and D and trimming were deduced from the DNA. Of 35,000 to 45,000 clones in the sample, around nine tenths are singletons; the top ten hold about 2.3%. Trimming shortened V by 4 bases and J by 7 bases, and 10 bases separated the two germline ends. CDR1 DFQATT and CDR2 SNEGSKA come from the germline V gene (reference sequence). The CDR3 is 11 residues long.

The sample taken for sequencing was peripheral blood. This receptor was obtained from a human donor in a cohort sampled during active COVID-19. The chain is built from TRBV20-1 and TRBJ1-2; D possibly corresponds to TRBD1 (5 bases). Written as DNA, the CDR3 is TGCAGTGCTACTGGGGCGTTTGGCTACACCTTC. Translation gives CSATGAFGYTF.